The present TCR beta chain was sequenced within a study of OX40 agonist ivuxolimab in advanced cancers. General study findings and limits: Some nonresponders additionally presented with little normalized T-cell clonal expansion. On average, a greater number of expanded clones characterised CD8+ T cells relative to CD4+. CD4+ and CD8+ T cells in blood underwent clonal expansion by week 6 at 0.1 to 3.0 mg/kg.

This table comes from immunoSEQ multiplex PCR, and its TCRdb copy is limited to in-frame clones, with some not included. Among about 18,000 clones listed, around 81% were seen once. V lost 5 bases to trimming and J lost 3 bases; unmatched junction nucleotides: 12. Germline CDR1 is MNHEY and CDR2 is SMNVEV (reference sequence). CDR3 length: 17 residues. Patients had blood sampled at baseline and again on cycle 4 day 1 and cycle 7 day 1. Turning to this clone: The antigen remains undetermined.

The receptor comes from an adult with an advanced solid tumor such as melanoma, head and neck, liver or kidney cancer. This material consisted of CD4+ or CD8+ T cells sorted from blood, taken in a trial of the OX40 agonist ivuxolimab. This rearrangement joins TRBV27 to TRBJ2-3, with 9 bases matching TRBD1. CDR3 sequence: CASSPIFGQGNTDTQYF. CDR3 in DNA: TGTGCCAGCAGTCCGATCTTTGGACAGGGGAATACAGATACGCAGTATTTT.